Below are 15 T cell receptor beta chains sequenced from a single sample in a study of cytomegalovirus exposure and HLA in healthy donors. The PCR was carried out with 60 Vbeta primers and 13 Jbeta primers. The assay was immunoSEQ multiplex PCR, and TCRdb's table has in-frame clones only and misses some. The table shows 150,000 to 200,000 clones, with 80% occurring only once. Sample: PBMCs. The receptors here all came from a boy aged 10-17 years in good health and CMV-seronegative.

The chain couples TRBV6-5 to TRBJ2-7; 7 nucleotides agree with TRBD1. The V and J ends lost 8 bases and 2 bases, in that order; junction bases with no gene match: 9. Germline CDR1 and CDR2: MNHEY and SVGAGI. The length of the CDR3 is 14 residues. Here the CDR3 DNA reads TGTGCCAGCTCCAAGACAGGGCTCGCCTACGAGCAGTACTTC. Its translation: CASSKTGLAYEQYF.

The J gene is TRBJ1-5, the V gene TRBV19, with TRBD1 matching over 7 bases. The CDR3 length is 14 residues. Germline CDR1 LNHDA, CDR2 SQIVND (reference sequence). The V gene end was trimmed by 6 bases and the J gene end by 5 bases; junction bases not matched to a gene: 7. DNA for the CDR3: TGTGCCAGTAGGCCTGACAGGGACTATCAGCCCCAGCATTTT. Translated, it gives CASRPDRDYQPQHF.

The chain carries TRBV2 and TRBJ2-7; 7 nucleotides align to TRBD2. The CDR3 has 17 amino acids. Germline trimming cut 1 base from V and 0 bases from J; bases unmatched to any gene: 9. Germline V lookup: CDR1 SNHLY, CDR2 FYNNEI. CDR3 protein: CASSEVSQGLISYEQYF. The CDR3 DNA sequence: TGTGCCAGCAGTGAAGTTAGCCAGGGACTAATCTCCTACGAGCAGTACTTC.

Comment on this clone: One junction end disagrees with the germline gene, perhaps due to a read error. V usage is TRBV19 and J usage is TRBJ1-5; D ambiguous. The CDR3 is 12 residues long. Germline values: CDR1 LNHDA, CDR2 SQIVND (reference sequence). The CDR3 bases are TGTGCCAGTAGTATAGGCGGAACCGGTCCAGATTTT. Translated, it gives CASSIGGTGPDF.

In this sample, this clone turned up once. The genes are TRBV19 and TRBJ2-5, with 7 bases that match TRBD1. This CDR3 has 14 residues. V lost 5 bases to trimming and J lost 5 bases; unmatched junction nucleotides: 8. The V gene's germline CDR1 is LNHDA and CDR2 SQIVND (reference sequence). CDR3 residues: CASSAVQGSETQYF. CDR3 nucleotide sequence: TGTGCCAGTAGTGCAGTACAGGGGTCGGAGACCCAGTACTTC.

V and J are TRBV7-2 and TRBJ2-7, with a possible D match to TRBD2 (5 bases). The germline CDR1 and CDR2 sequences are SGHTA and FQGNSA. Trimming pared 1 base from V and 6 bases from J, leaving 19 bases between. This CDR3 is 16 amino acids long. The CDR3 nucleotides read TGTGCCAGCAGCTTAGTGGCAACGGTGAGGGTTCCCGAGCAGTACTTC. Translated, it gives CASSLVATVRVPEQYF.

This clone appeared once. This sequence joins TRBV25-1 and TRBJ1-2; possibly TRBD1 for D (6 bases). Per the germline V gene, CDR1 is MGHDK and CDR2 is SYGVNS. The germline V and J ends were trimmed by 6 bases and 8 bases, with 13 bases remaining between them. This CDR3 is built from 12 residues. This chain's CDR3 is CASSRGAEGYTF. The CDR3 DNA sequence: TGTGCCAGCAGCCGGGGGGCGGAGGGCTACACCTTC.

The gene calls are TRBV11-1 and TRBJ2-7, with 9 nucleotides matching TRBD1. The germline CDR1 and CDR2 sequences are SGHAT and FQDESV (reference sequence). The CDR3 runs to 15 residues. V was pared by 5 bases and J by 5 bases, with 10 bases of the junction left unmatched. The CDR3: CASSEGTGMGDEQYF. The CDR3 bases are TGTGCCAGCAGCGAGGGGACAGGGATGGGCGACGAGCAGTACTTC.

The V and J genes are TRBV13 and TRBJ2-7, with TRBD2 identical over 12 bases. This CDR3 contains 16 residues. Germline V gene lookup returns CDR1 PRHDT and CDR2 FYEKMQ (reference sequence). Losses at the gene ends were 5 bases for V and 1 base for J; bases not matched to a gene: 6. CDR3 in DNA: TGTGCCAGCAGCCTCAGACTAGCGGGGGCTTCCTACGAGCAGTACTTC. It codes for CASSLRLAGASYEQYF. Supplemented by reference TRBV13 and TRBJ2-7, the full variable domain reads AAGVIQSPRHLIKEKRETATLKCYPIPRHDTVYWYQQGPGQDPQFLISFYEKMQSDKGSIPDRFSAQQFSDYHSELNMSSLELGDSALYFCASSLRLAGASYEQYFGPGTRLTVT.

This chain connects TRBV9 to TRBJ2-5, with 7 bases fitting TRBD2. Germline CDR1 is SGDLS and CDR2 is YYNGEE. The CDR3 is 15 residues long. Trimming removed 0 bases from V and 5 bases from J; junction bases left unmatched: 7. As DNA, the CDR3 is TGTGCCAGCAGCGTAGAGGTCGGGGGGTGGGAGACCCAGTACTTC. Amino acids: CASSVEVGGWETQYF.

The rearrangement links TRBV6-4 to TRBJ2-1; a weak D match, TRBD1 (6 bases). Trimming cost V 0 bases and J 10 bases, with 16 bases left between them. Germline V lookup: CDR1 MRHNA, CDR2 SNTAGT. The length of the CDR3 is 15 residues. CDR3 sequence (DNA): TGTGCCAGCAGTGACTCAGAAGAATCCACAGGGGAGCAGTTCTTC. Its translation is CASSDSEESTGEQFF.

The rearrangement links TRBV7-3 to TRBJ2-1; 9 bases are a match to TRBD2. This CDR3 contains 16 residues. V lost 5 bases to trimming and J lost 8 bases; unmatched junction nucleotides: 13. From germline, CDR1 is SGHTA and CDR2 FQGTGA. The CDR3 nucleotides are TGTGCCAGCAGCCCGATTCCGGGACTAGCCAACGATGAGCAGTTCTTC. The encoded protein is CASSPIPGLANDEQFF.

The rearrangement uses TRBV9 and TRBJ2-3, with TRBD2 matching 12 bases. Germline CDR1 is SGDLS and CDR2 is YYNGEE. There are 18 residues in the CDR3. The V gene end was trimmed by 0 bases and the J gene end by 3 bases; junction bases not matched to a gene: 8. DNA of the CDR3: TGTGCCAGCAGCGTAGCCCCCGGACTAGCGGGGATTACAGATACGCAGTATTTT. It is translated as CASSVAPGLAGITDTQYF.

The gene calls are TRBV9 and TRBJ2-7; perhaps TRBD2 as D (6 bases). Germline V gene data show CDR1 as SGDLS and CDR2 as YYNGEE. Between the trimmed V and J ends, which lost 3 bases and 4 bases, there was a span of 11 bases. CDR3 size: 13 residues. CDR3 protein: CASSAGTLYEQYF. The CDR3 DNA reads TGTGCCAGCAGCGCCGGGACTCTGTACGAGCAGTACTTC. The full variable domain, completed using reference TRBV9 and TRBJ2-7, is DSGVTQTPKHLITATGQRVTLRCSPRSGDLSVYWYQQSLDQGLQFLIQYYNGEERAKGNILERFSAQQFPDLHSELNLSSLELGDSALYFCASSAGTLYEQYFGPGTRLTVT.

This clone was found a few times. The chain joins TRBV19 to TRBJ2-7; TRBD2 matches at 8 bases. This CDR3 spans 13 amino acids. V dropped 9 bases and J dropped 3; count of bases not matched to a gene: 7. The germline V gene encodes CDR1 LNHDA and CDR2 SQIVND (reference sequence). CDR3 in amino acids: CASSGLAGYEQYF. Written as DNA, the CDR3 is TGTGCCAGCTCCGGGCTAGCGGGCTACGAGCAGTACTTC.